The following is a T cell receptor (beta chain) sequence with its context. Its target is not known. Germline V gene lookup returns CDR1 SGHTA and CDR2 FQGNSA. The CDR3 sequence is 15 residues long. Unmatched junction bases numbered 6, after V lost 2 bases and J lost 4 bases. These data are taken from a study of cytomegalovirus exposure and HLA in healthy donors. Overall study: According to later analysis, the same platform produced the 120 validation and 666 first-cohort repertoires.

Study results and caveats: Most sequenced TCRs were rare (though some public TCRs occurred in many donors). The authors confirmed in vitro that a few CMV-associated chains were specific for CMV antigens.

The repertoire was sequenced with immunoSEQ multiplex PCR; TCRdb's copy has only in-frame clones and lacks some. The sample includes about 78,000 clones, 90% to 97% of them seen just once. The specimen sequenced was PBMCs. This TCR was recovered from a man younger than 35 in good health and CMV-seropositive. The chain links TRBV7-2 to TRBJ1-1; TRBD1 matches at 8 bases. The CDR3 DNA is TGTGCCAGCAGCTTATGGCAGGGGGCGGCCACTGAAGCTTTCTTT. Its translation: CASSLWQGAATEAFF.